The 15 T cell receptor beta chains listed next were all sequenced from one sample in a study of cytomegalovirus exposure and HLA in healthy donors. Libraries were prepared by immunoSEQ multiplex PCR; TCRdb keeps only in-frame clonotypes and omits some of them. Found here are around 300,000 clones, roughly 85% of them singletons; the top ten hold around 1%. The sequenced sample was PBMCs. These receptors all come from a woman in her late teens or twenties in good health and CMV-seronegative.

This chain connects TRBV11-2 to TRBJ2-5; 8 bases align to TRBD1. The V gene end was trimmed by 2 bases and the J gene end by 1 base; junction bases not matched to a gene: 3. The length of the CDR3 is 15 residues. CDR1 SGHAT and CDR2 FQNNGV come from the germline V gene. The CDR3 bases are TGTGCCAGCAGCTTATTGGGGACAGGCCAAGAGACCCAGTACTTC. Its translation: CASSLLGTGQETQYF.

V gene TRBV4-3 combines with J gene TRBJ2-6, with 7 bases fitting TRBD1. The CDR3 contains 16 residues. CDR1 is LGHNA, CDR2 YSLEER, per germline. Trimming at V came to 4 bases and at J to 4 bases, leaving 7 bases not matched to a gene. The CDR3 region is CASSPVTGVGANVLTF. The CDR3 region has the DNA TGCGCCAGCAGCCCGGTAACAGGGGTCGGGGCCAACGTCCTGACTTTC.

The rearrangement links TRBV25-1 to TRBJ1-1; D gene uncertain. CDR1 MGHDK and CDR2 SYGVNS come from the germline V gene. Trimming took off 4 bases at V and 4 bases at J, with 10 bases between the two ends. The CDR3 totals 13 residues. DNA of the CDR3: TGTGCCAGCAGTGTAATGGGGAGCACTGAAGCTTTCTTT. Translation gives CASSVMGSTEAFF.

The V call is TRBV27, the J call TRBJ2-1; no reliable D call. Looked up from germline, CDR1 is MNHEY and CDR2 is SMNVEV (reference sequence). The CDR3 consists of 12 residues. V lost 3 bases to trimming and J lost 3 bases, with 3 bases between them. The chain's CDR3 is CASSFRYNEQFF. In DNA, the CDR3 is TGTGCCAGCAGTTTCCGCTACAATGAGCAGTTCTTC.

CDR3 loop: CASSWTSQETQYF. CDR3 in DNA: TGTGCCAGCAGCTGGACTAGTCAGGAGACCCAGTACTTC. V gene TRBV5-6 combines with J gene TRBJ2-5; the match to TRBD2 covers 7 bases. The CDR3 has 13 residues. The V gene end was trimmed by 3 bases and the J gene end by 5 bases; junction bases not matched to a gene: 4. Germline CDR1 is SGHDT and CDR2 is YYEEEE. Full variable domain (remainder filled in from reference TRBV5-6 and TRBJ2-5): DAGVTQSPTHLIKTRGQQVTLRCSPKSGHDTVSWYQQALGQGPQFIFQYYEEEERQRGNFPDRFSGHQFPNYSSELNVNALLLGDSALYLCASSWTSQETQYFGPGTRLLVL.

The chain joins TRBV5-4 to TRBJ2-7; 7 nucleotides agree with TRBD2. V gave up 1 base and J gave up 4 bases; unmatched junction bases: 11. Per germline, CDR1 SGHNT and CDR2 YYREEE (reference sequence). CDR3 length: 16 residues. The CDR3 DNA reads TGTGCCAGCAGCTTGTTCGGGGCTAGCGGAACATACGAGCAGTACTTC. Amino acids: CASSLFGASGTYEQYF.

The chain uses TRBV7-6 and TRBJ1-5; 7 bases are shared with TRBD1. The ends lost 5 bases at V and 6 bases at J; junction bases unmatched: 10. Germline CDR1 and CDR2: SGHVS and FNYEAQ. The CDR3 has 15 amino acids. Here the CDR3 reads CASSPAGGLSQPQHF. DNA of the CDR3: TGTGCCAGCAGCCCGGCAGGGGGATTGTCTCAGCCCCAGCATTTT. Looking up the rest from reference TRBV7-6 and TRBJ1-5 gives the full variable domain: GAGVSQSPRYKVTKRGQDVALRCDPISGHVSLYWYRQALGQGPEFLTYFNYEAQQDKSGLPNDRFSAERPEGSISTLTIQRTEQRDSAMYRCASSPAGGLSQPQHFGDGTRLSIL.

J is TRBJ1-5 and V is TRBV7-8, with D perhaps matching TRBD1 (5 bases). Per germline, CDR1 SGHVS and CDR2 FQNEAQ. The CDR3 length is 16 residues. Trimming took 2 bases from V and 2 from J, leaving 13 bases between them. CDR3: CASSLLGGIGNQPQHF. The CDR3 DNA reads TGTGCCAGCAGCTTATTGGGGGGGATCGGCAATCAGCCCCAGCATTTT.

The chain links TRBV19 to TRBJ1-2; 10 bases map to TRBD1. The V gene end was trimmed by 3 bases and the J gene end by 6 bases; junction bases not matched to a gene: 13. There are 17 residues in the CDR3. Germline CDR1 reads LNHDA; CDR2 reads SQIVND (reference sequence). CDR3 bases: TGTGCCAGTAGTATCTCACTGCCGACAGGGGGCCTCCATGGCTACACCTTC. Protein: CASSISLPTGGLHGYTF.

The chain combines TRBV5-1 with TRBJ2-7; no clear D. The V end lost 0 bases, the J end lost 2 bases, and 12 bases lay between the germline ends. CDR3 length: 15 residues. CDR1 is SGHRS and CDR2 is YFSETQ in the germline V gene. DNA for the CDR3: TGCGCCAGCAGCTTGGCGCCAGGTGAACCCTACGAGCAGTACTTC. Amino acid sequence: CASSLAPGEPYEQYF.

As for this clone: One end of the junction fails to match germline, which may point to a read error. The chain employs TRBV10-2 and TRBJ2-1; D possibly corresponds to TRBD1 (5 bases). CDR1 is WSHSY and CDR2 is SAAADI in the germline V gene. The CDR3 runs to 11 residues. CDR3 loop: CASSDLGQTIF. The DNA for the CDR3 is TGCGCCAGCAGTGACTTAGGACAAACCATCTTC.

This sequence joins TRBV27 and TRBJ2-7; D is possibly TRBD1 (6 bases). This CDR3 is 16 amino acids long. Germline V gene lookup returns CDR1 MNHEY and CDR2 SMNVEV (reference sequence). V was clipped by 4 bases and J by 5 bases, with 21 bases between them. In nucleotides, the CDR3 is TGTGCCAGCAGTTCAAACCACTTCAGGCAGGGGAACGAGCAGTACTTC. Translation gives CASSSNHFRQGNEQYF.

J is TRBJ1-4 and V is TRBV6-1, with D hard to call. The germline CDR1 and CDR2 sequences are MNHNS and SASEGT. Trimming stripped 10 bases from V and 10 bases from J, with 22 bases between. The CDR3 contains 14 residues. CDR3 in amino acids: CATQMGENLGKLFF. DNA of the CDR3: TGTGCCACACAAATGGGCGAAAACTTGGGAAAACTGTTTTTT.

This chain links TRBV27 with TRBJ2-3; D might be TRBD1 (5 bases). Germline V gene sequence: CDR1 MNHEY, CDR2 SMNVEV (reference sequence). The CDR3 has 13 amino acids. With 4 bases removed from V and 3 bases from J, the gap between germline ends came to 8 bases. This CDR3 is CASSSTGTDTQYF. The CDR3 DNA reads as TGTGCCAGCAGTTCCACAGGAACAGATACGCAGTATTTT.

The rearrangement joins TRBV5-1 to TRBJ1-2; the D gene is possibly TRBD1 (5 bases). Trimming cost V 3 bases and J 0 bases, with 9 bases left between them. CDR1 and CDR2 (germline): SGHRS, YFSETQ. The CDR3 has 14 residues. Written as DNA, the CDR3 is TGCGCCAGCAGCTCCGGACAACCTAACTATGGCTACACCTTC. Translated, it gives CASSSGQPNYGYTF.